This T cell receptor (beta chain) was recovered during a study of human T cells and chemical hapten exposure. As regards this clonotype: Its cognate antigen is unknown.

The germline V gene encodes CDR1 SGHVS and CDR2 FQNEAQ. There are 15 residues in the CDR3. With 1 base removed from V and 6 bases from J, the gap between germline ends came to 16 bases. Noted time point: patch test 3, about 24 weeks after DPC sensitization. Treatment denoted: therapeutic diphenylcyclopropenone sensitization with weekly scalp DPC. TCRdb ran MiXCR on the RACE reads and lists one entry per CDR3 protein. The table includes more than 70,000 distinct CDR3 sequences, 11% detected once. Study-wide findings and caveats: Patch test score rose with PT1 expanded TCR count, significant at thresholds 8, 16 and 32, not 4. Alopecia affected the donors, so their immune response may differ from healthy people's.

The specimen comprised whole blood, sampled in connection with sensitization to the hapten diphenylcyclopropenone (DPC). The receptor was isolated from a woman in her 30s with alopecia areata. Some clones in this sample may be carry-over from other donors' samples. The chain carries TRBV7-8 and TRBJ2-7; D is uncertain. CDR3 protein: CASSLVYRGQIEQYF. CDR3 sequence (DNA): TGTGCCAGCAGCTTAGTTTATCGTGGGCAGATCGAGCAGTACTTC.